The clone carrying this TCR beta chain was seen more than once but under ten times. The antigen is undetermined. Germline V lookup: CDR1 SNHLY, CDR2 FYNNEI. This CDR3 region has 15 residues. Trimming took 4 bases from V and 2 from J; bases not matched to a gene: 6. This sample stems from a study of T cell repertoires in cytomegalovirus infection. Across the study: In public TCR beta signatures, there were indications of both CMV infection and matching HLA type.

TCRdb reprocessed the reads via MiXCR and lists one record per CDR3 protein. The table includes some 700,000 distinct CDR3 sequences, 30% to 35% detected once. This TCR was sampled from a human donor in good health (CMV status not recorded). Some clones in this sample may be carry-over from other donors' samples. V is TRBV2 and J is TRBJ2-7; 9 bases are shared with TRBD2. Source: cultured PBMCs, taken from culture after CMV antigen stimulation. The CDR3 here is CASSAWTSATYEQYF. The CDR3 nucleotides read TGTGCCAGCAGTGCATGGACTAGCGCGACCTACGAGCAGTACTTC.